This record looks at one T cell receptor beta chain sequence and its context. The data stem from a study of glioma-infiltrating T cells after dendritic cell vaccination. For the study at large: Between about 2002 and 2012, patients got autologous tumor lysate-pulsed dendritic cell vaccines.

This CDR3 spans 15 amino acids. V gave up 5 bases and J gave up 4 bases; unmatched junction bases: 7. Germline CDR1 SGHVS, CDR2 FQNEAQ. The primer mix had 60 V beta and 13 J beta primers. Using immunoSEQ multiplex PCR, the repertoire was profiled, and TCRdb retains in-frame clones only, with some absent. In the table there are 40,000 to 60,000 clones, about 85% of which are singletons. Sample: blood, taken before dendritic cell vaccination. This TCR derives from a human donor with glioblastoma. The chain is built from TRBV7-8 and TRBJ1-3, with 8 bases lining up with TRBD1. The CDR3 DNA reads TGTGCCAGCAGCGGTAGGACAGGGAGGGGAAACACCATATATTTT. This sequence encodes CASSGRTGRGNTIYF.